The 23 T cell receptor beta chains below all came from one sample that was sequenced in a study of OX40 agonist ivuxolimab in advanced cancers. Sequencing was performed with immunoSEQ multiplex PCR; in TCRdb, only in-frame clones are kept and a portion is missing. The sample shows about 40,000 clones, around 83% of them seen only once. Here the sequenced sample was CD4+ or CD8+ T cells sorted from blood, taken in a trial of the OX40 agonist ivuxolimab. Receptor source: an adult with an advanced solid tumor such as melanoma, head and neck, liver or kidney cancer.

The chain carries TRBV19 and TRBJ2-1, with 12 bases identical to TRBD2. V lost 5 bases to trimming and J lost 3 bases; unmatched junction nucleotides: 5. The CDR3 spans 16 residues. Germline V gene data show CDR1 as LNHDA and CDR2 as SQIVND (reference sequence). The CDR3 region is CASSDRTSGNYNEQFF. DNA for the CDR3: TGTGCCAGTAGTGACCGGACTAGCGGGAACTACAATGAGCAGTTCTTC.

The CDR3 nucleotides are TGCGCCAGCAGCTTGGAGGATAGCGCCTACAATGAGCAGTTCTTC. Translating gives CASSLEDSAYNEQFF. The rearrangement uses TRBV5-1 and TRBJ2-1; perhaps TRBD2 as D (5 bases). CDR3 size: 15 residues. V was trimmed by 0 bases and J by 2 bases, leaving 9 bases between them. The germline V gene has CDR1 SGHRS and CDR2 YFSETQ.

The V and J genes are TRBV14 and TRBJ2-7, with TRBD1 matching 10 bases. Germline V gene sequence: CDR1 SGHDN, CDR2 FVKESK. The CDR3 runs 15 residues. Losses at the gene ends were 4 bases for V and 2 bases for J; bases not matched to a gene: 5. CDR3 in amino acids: CASSPPGQGAYEQYF. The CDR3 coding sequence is TGTGCCAGCAGCCCCCCAGGACAGGGGGCCTACGAGCAGTACTTC.

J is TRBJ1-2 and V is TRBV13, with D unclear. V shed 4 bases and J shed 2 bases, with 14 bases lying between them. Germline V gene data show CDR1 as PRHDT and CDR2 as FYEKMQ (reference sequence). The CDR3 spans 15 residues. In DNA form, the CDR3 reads TGTGCCAGCAGCTCCGGGATGGATACGAACTATGGCTACACCTTC. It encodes CASSSGMDTNYGYTF.

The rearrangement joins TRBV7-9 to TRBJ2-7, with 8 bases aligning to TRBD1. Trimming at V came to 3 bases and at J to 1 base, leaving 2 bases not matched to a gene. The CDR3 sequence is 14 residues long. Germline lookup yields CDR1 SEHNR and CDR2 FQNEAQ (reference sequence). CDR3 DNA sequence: TGTGCCAGCAGCTTGACAGGGGCGTCCTACGAGCAGTACTTC. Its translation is CASSLTGASYEQYF.

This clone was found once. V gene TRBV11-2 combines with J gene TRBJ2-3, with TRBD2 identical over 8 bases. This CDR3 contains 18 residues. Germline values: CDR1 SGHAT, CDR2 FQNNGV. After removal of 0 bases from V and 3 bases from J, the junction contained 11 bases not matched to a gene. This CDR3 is CASSLDAFGGAGTDTQYF. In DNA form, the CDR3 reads TGTGCCAGCAGCTTAGACGCGTTCGGGGGGGCAGGGACAGATACGCAGTATTTT.

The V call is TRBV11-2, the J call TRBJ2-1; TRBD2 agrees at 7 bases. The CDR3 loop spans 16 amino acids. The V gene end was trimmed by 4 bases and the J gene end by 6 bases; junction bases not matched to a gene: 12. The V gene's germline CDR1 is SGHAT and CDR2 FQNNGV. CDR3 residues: CASSSTWEGLVNEQFF. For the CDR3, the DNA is TGTGCCAGCAGCTCTACCTGGGAGGGCCTGGTCAATGAGCAGTTCTTC.

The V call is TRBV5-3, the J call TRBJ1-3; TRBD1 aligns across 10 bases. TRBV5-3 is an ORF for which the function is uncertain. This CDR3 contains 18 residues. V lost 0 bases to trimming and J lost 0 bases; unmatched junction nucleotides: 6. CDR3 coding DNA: TGTGCCAGAAGCTTGGGACAGGGGGCCACCGACTCTGGAAACACCATATATTTT. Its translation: CARSLGQGATDSGNTIYF.

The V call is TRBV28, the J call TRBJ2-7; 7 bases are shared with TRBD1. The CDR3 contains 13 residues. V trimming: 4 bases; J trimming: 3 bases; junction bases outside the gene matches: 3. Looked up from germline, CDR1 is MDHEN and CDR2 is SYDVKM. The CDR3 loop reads CASSWDSLYEQYF. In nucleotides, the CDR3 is TGTGCCAGCAGTTGGGACAGTCTCTACGAGCAGTACTTC.

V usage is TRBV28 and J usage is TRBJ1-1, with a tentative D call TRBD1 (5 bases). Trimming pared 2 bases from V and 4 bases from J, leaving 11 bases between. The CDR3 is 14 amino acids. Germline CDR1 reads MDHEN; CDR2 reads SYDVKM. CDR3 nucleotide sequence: TGTGCCAGCAGTTTAGGCAGGGTTATCACTGAAGCTTTCTTT. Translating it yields CASSLGRVITEAFF.

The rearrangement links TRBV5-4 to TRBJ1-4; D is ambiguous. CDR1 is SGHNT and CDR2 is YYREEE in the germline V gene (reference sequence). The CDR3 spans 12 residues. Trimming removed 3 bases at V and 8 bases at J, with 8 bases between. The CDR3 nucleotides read TGTGCCAGCAGCTCTCGAGGAGAAAAACTGTTTTTT. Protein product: CASSSRGEKLFF.

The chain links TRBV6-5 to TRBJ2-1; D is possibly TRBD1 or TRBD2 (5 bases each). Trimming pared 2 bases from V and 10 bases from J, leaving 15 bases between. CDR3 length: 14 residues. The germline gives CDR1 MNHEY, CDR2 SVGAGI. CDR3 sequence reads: CASSYGSGSLEQFF. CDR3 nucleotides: TGTGCCAGCAGTTACGGGTCAGGGAGTCTGGAGCAGTTCTTC.

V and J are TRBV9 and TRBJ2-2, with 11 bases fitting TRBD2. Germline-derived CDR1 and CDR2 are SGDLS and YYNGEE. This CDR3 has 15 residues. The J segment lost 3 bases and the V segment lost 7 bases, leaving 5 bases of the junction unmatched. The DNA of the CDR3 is TGTGCCAGCCGAAGACTAGCGGGACACACCGGGGAGCTGTTTTTT. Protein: CASRRLAGHTGELFF.

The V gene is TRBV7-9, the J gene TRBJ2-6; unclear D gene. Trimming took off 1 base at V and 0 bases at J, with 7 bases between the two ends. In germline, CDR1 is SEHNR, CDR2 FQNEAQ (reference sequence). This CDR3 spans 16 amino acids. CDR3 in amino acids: CASSLVDFSGANVLTF. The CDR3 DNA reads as TGTGCCAGCAGCTTAGTAGATTTCTCTGGGGCCAACGTCCTGACTTTC.

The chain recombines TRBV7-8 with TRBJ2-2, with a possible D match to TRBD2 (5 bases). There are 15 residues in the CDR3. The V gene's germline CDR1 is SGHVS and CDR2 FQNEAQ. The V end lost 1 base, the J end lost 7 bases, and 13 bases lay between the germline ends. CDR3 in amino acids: CASSLELAVHGELFF. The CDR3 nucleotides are TGTGCCAGCAGCTTAGAGCTAGCAGTGCACGGGGAGCTGTTTTTT. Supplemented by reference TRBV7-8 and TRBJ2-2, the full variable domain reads GAGVSQSPRYKVAKRGQDVALRCDPISGHVSLFWYQQALGQGPEFLTYFQNEAQLDKSGLPSDRFFAERPEGSVSTLKIQRTQQEDSAVYLCASSLELAVHGELFFGEGSRLTVL.

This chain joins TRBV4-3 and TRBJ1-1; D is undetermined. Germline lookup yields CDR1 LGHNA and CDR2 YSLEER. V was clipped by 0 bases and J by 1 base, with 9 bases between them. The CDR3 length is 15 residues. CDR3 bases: TGCGCCAGCAGCCAAGATAGTTGGAGGAACACTGAAGCTTTCTTT. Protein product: CASSQDSWRNTEAFF.

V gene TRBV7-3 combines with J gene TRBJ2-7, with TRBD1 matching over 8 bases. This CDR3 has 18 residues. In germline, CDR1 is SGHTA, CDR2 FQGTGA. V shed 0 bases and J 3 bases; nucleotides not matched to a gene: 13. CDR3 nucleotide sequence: TGTGCCAGCAGCTTAACGAGGTCAGGACAGGGTATCTTCTACGAGCAGTACTTC. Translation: CASSLTRSGQGIFYEQYF. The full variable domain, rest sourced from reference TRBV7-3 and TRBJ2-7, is GAGVSQTPSNKVTEKGKYVELRCDPISGHTALYWYRQSLGQGPEFLIYFQGTGAADDSGLPNDRFFAVRPEGSVSTLKIQRTERGDSAVYLCASSLTRSGQGIFYEQYFGPGTRLTVT.

The CDR3 coding sequence is TGTGCCAGCAGCCAAGATCAGGGGGCCCAAGAGACCCAGTACTTC. This gives the protein CASSQDQGAQETQYF. The gene calls are TRBV14 and TRBJ2-5, with 8 positions matching TRBD1. The CDR3 covers 15 residues. V lost 0 bases and J lost 1; bases outside the gene matches: 1. The germline V gene encodes CDR1 SGHDN and CDR2 FVKESK.

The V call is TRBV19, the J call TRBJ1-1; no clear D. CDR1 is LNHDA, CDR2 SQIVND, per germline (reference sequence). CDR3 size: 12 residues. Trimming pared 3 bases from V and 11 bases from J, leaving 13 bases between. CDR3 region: CASSIGGRWAFF. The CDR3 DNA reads TGTGCCAGTAGTATCGGTGGCAGGTGGGCTTTCTTT.

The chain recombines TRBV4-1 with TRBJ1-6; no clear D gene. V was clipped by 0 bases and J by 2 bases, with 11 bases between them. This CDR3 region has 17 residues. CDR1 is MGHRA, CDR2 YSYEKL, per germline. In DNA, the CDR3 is TGCGCCAGCAGCCAAGACGTTGGGCAGACCTATAATTCACCCCTCCACTTT. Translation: CASSQDVGQTYNSPLHF.

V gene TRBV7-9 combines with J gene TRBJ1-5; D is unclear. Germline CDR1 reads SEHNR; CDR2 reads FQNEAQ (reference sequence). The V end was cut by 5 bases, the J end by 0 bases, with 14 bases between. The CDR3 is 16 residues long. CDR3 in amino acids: CASSPSLRDSNQPQHF. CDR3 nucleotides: TGTGCCAGCAGCCCCTCATTGAGGGATAGCAATCAGCCCCAGCATTTT.

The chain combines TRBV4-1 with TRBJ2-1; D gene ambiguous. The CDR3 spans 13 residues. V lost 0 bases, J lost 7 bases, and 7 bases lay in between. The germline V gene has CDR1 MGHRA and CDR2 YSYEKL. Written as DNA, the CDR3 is TGCGCCAGCAGCCAAGAGGGCCCTAATGAGCAGTTCTTC. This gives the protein CASSQEGPNEQFF.

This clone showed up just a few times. CDR3: CASSVSTQEPGEQYF. The CDR3 region has the DNA TGTGCCAGCAGCGTATCCACTCAGGAGCCCGGGGAGCAGTACTTC. The chain links TRBV9 to TRBJ2-7; D unresolved. The V gene's germline CDR1 is SGDLS and CDR2 YYNGEE. The CDR3 runs 15 residues. Trimming took off 1 base at V and 7 bases at J, with 18 bases between the two ends.